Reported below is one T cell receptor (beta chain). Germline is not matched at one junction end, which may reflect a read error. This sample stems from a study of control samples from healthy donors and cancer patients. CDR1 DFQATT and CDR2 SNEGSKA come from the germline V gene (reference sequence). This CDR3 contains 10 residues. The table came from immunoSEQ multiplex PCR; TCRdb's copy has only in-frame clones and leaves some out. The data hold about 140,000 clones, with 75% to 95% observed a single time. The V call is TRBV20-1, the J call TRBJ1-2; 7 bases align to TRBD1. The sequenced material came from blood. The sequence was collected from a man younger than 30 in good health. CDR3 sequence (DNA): TGCAGTGCTAGGTCGGACAGGTTTTTCTTC. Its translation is CSARSDRFFF.